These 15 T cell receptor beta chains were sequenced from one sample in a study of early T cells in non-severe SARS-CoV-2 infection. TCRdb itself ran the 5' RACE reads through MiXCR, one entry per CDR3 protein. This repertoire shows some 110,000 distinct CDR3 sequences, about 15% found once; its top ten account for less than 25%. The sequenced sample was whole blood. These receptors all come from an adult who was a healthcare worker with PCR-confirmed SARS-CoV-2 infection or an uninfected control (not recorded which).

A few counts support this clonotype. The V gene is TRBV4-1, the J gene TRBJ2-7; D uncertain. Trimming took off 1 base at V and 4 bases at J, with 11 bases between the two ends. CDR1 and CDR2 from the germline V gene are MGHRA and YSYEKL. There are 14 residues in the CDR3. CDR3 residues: CASSQVRVGYEQYF. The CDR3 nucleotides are TGCGCCAGCAGCCAAGTGAGAGTGGGGTACGAGCAGTACTTC.

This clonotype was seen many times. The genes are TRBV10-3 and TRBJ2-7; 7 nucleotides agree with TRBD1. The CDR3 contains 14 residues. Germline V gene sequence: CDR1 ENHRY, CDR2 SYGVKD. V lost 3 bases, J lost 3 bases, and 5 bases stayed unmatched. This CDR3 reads CAISEMTGYYEQYF. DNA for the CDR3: TGTGCCATCAGTGAAATGACAGGGTACTACGAGCAGTACTTC.

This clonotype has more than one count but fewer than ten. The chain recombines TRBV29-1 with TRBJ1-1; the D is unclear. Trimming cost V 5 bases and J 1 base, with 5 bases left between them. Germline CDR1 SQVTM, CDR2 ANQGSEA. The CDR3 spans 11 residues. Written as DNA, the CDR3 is TGCAGCGTTCGGGAGAACACTGAAGCTTTCTTT. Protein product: CSVRENTEAFF. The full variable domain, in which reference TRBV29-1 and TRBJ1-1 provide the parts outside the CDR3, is SAVISQKPSRDICQRGTSLTIQCQVDSQVTMMFWYRQQPGQSLTLIATANQGSEATYESGFVIDKFPISRPNLTFSTLTVSNMSPEDSSIYLCSVRENTEAFFGQGTRLTVV.

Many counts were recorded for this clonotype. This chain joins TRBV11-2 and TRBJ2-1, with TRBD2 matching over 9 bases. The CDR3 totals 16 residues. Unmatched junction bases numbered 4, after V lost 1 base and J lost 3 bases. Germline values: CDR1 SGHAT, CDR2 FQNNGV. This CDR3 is CASSLVGAGGYNEQFF. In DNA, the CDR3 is TGTGCCAGCAGCTTAGTTGGAGCGGGGGGCTACAATGAGCAGTTCTTC.

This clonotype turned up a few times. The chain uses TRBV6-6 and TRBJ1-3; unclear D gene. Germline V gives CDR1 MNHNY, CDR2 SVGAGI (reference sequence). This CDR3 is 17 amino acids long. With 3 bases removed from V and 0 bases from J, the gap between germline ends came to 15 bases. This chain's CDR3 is CASSYSPPQRSGNTIYF. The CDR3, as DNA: TGTGCCAGCAGTTATTCCCCTCCTCAACGCTCTGGAAACACCATATATTTT.

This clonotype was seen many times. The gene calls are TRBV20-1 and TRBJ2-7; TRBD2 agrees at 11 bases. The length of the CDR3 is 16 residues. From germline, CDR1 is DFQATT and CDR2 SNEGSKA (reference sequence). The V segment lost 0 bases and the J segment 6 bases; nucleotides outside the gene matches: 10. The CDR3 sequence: CSARELAGENFGEQYF. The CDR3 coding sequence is TGCAGTGCTAGAGAACTAGCGGGGGAGAATTTCGGCGAGCAGTACTTC.

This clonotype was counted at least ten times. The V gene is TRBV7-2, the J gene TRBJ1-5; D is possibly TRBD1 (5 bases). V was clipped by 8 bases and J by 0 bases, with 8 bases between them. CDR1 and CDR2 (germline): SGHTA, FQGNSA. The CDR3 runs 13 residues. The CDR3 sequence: CASGRGSNQPQHF. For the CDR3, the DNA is TGTGCCAGCGGTAGGGGTAGCAATCAGCCCCAGCATTTT.

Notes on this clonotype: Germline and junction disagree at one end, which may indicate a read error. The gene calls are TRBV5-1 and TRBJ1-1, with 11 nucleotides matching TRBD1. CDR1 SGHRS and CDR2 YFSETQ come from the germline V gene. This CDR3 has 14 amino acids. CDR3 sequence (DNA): TGCGTCAGCAGCTGGGGACAGGGGGACACTGAAGCTTTCTTT. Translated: CVSSWGQGDTEAFF.

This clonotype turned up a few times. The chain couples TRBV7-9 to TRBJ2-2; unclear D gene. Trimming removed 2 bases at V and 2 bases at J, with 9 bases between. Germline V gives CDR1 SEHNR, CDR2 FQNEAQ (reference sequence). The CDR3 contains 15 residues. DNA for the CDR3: TGTGCCAGCAGCTTACGGCCCCCCAACACCGGGGAGCTGTTTTTT. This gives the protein CASSLRPPNTGELFF. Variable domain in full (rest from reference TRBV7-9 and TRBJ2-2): DTGVSQNPRHKITKRGQNVTFRCDPISEHNRLYWYRQTLGQGPEFLTYFQNEAQLEKSRLLSDRFSAERPKGSFSTLEIQRTEQGDSAMYLCASSLRPPNTGELFFGEGSRLTVL.

The CDR3 nucleotides are TGTGCCAGCAGCTCCCCAGGACTAGCCCCTTTGAATGAGCAGTTCTTC. It is translated as CASSSPGLAPLNEQFF. This chain links TRBV11-1 with TRBJ2-1, with 8 nucleotides matching TRBD2. This CDR3 has 16 residues. Germline-derived CDR1 and CDR2 are SGHAT and FQDESV (reference sequence). The V segment lost 4 bases and the J segment 7 bases; nucleotides outside the gene matches: 12.

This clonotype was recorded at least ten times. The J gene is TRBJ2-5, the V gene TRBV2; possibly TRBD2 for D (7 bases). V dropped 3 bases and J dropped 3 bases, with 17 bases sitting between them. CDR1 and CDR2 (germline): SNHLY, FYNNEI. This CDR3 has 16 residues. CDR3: CASSDIFRGAEETQYF. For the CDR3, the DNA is TGTGCCAGCAGTGACATTTTCCGGGGGGCTGAAGAGACCCAGTACTTC.

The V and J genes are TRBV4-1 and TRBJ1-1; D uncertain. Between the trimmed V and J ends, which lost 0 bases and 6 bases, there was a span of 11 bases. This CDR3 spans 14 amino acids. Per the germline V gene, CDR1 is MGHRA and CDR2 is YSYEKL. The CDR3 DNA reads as TGCGCCAGCAGCCAAGACAAGGGAAGGGCTGAAGCTTTCTTT. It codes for CASSQDKGRAEAFF.

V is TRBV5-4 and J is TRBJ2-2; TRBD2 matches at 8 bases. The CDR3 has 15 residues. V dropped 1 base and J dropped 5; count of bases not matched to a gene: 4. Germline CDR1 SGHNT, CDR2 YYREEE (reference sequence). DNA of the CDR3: TGTGCCAGCAGCTTGCGGGGGGGCCGTACCGGGGAGCTGTTTTTT. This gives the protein CASSLRGGRTGELFF.

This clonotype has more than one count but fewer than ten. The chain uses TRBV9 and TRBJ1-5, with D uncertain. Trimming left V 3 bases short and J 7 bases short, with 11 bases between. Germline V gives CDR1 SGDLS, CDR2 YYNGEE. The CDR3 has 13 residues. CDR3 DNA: TGTGCCAGCAGCGCCTCTCCCGGACAGCCCCAGCATTTT. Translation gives CASSASPGQPQHF.

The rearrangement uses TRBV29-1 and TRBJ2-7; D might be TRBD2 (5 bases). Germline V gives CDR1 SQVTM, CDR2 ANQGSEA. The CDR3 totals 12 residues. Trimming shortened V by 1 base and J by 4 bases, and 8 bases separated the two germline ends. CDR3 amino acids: CSVEGEGYEQYF. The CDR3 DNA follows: TGCAGCGTTGAAGGTGAGGGATACGAGCAGTACTTC.